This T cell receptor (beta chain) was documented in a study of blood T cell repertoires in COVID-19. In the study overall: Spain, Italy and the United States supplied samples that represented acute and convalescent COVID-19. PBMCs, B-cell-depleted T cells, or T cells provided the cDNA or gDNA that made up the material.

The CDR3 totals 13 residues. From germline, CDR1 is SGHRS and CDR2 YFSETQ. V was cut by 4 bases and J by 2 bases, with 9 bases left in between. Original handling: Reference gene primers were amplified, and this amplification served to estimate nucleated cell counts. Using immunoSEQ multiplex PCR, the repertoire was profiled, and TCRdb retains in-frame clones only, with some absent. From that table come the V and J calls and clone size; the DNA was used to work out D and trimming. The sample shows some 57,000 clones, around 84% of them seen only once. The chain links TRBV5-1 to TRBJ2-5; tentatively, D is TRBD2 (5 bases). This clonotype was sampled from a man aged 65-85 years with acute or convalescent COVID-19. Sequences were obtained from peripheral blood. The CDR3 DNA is TGCGCCAGCAGCCAGAGCGGTCAAGAGACCCAGTACTTC. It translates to CASSQSGQETQYF.